This TCR beta chain was recorded in a study of blood T cell repertoires in COVID-19. Study details: Acute and convalescent COVID-19 samples came from the United States, Italy and Spain. In each case, the material was cDNA or gDNA derived from T cells, B-cell-depleted T cells, or PBMCs.

Original data processing: Reference gene primer amplification in the assay estimated nucleated cell counts. Sequencing used immunoSEQ multiplex PCR; TCRdb keeps in-frame clones, though not all of them. D and trimming were read from the DNA, whereas the V and J calls and clone size are those reported in that table. The sample consists of approximately 180,000 clones, approximately 90% of them appearing once. The V gene end was trimmed by 5 bases and the J gene end by 7 bases; junction bases not matched to a gene: 7. Germline CDR1 and CDR2: SEHNR and FQNEAQ (reference sequence). This CDR3 comprises 13 residues. In its sample, this clone was seen once.

The receptor comes from a middle-aged man with active or convalescent COVID-19. The sequenced sample was peripheral blood. The chain joins TRBV7-9 to TRBJ2-5, with 7 bases lining up with TRBD1. DNA of the CDR3: TGTGCCAGCAGCCAGGGGGAGCCAGGGACCCAGTACTTC. The encoded protein is CASSQGEPGTQYF. The full variable domain, with the rest looked up from reference TRBV7-9 and TRBJ2-5, is DTGVSQNPRHKITKRGQNVTFRCDPISEHNRLYWYRQTLGQGPEFLTYFQNEAQLEKSRLLSDRFSAERPKGSFSTLEIQRTEQGDSAMYLCASSQGEPGTQYFGPGTRLLVL.